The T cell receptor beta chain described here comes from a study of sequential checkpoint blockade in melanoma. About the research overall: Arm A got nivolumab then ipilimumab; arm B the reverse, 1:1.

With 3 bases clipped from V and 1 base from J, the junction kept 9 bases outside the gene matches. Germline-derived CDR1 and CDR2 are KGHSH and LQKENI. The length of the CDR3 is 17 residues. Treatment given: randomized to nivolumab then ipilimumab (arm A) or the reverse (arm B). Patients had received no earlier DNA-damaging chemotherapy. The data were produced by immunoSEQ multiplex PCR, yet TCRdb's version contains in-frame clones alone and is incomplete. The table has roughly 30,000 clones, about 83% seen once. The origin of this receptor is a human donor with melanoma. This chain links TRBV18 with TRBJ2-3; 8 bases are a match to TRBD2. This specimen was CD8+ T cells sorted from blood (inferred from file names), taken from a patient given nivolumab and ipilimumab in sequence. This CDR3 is CASSPHQGAGGTDTQYF. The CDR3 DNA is TGTGCCAGCTCACCGCACCAGGGAGCGGGAGGCACAGATACGCAGTATTTT.